This entry features one T cell receptor (beta chain) sequence. This clonotype was observed a handful of times. Its recognized antigen is unknown. Base-call qualities are not available, and no considerably larger clone is one nucleotide away. Ophthalmopathy patients had moderately to severely active disease, Clinical Activity Score of at least 3, NOSPECS grade of at least 4, and duration under 3 months. Any patient with an uncontrolled infection, another autoimmune disease, pregnancy or lactation was excluded. Diagnoses were based on clinical symptoms, serum thyroxine and TRAb, thyroid ultrasound and orbital computed tomography. Ficoll-Paque density gradient centrifugation was used to isolate PBMCs from approximately 10 ml of fresh peripheral blood. Total RNA was extracted using Trizol reagent, and RNA quality was assessed on an Agilent 2100 Bioanalyzer. The record originates from a study of T cells in Graves' hyperthyroidism and ophthalmopathy (dated by TCRdb to about 2019). A note on the overall study: Peripheral blood samples were taken at the time of initial diagnosis, prior to any treatment. Once sampling was done, hyperthyroidism patients were given methimazole at a starting dose of 30 mg daily, whereas ophthalmopathy patients were given high-dose intravenous methylprednisolone. To identify TCR V-J signatures that set the groups apart, the researchers used a discovery cohort of 95 to 100 patients, made up of roughly 40 with Graves' ophthalmopathy and some 60 with stable Graves' hyperthyroidism. According to the paper, TCR Vbeta CDR3 sequencing was carried out on some 140 peripheral blood samples, which came from fewer than 50 ophthalmopathy, under 85 hyperthyroidism and approximately 17 progressor patients. For training and testing, the 100 or so patients in the discovery cohort were randomly divided in a 7:3 ratio. In roughly six Graves' hyperthyroidism patients, the study also compared T-cell repertoires from thyroid tissue with T-cell repertoires from blood. Whether ophthalmopathy could be predicted prospectively was tested in an independent validation cohort made up of 18 to 20 hyperthyroidism patients plus 17 patients who later progressed to ophthalmopathy.

On the study overall, not on this receptor specifically: In cross-validation, a model built on a 13 V-J signature told ophthalmopathy apart from stable hyperthyroidism with approximately 90% sensitivity and roughly 82% specificity, and in testing the same model reached 80%/75%. Most expanded thyroid clonotypes (frequency above 0.001) were also detected in blood, suggesting blood repertoires may reflect thyroid immune responses. No statistical method was used to set the sample size in advance, and investigators knew the group allocation. In validation, the model predicted progression to ophthalmopathy a median of roughly six months before onset, with 70% to 71% sensitivity and roughly 77% specificity.

Amplification of TCR beta CDR3 regions was carried out from RNA transcripts. The first round of RT-PCR for the TCR CDR3 was performed with the HTBI primer set and the Qiagen OneStep RT-PCR kit. Libraries were constructed in a second round of multiplex PCR, after which size selection and purification were performed. The libraries were sequenced on an Illumina HiSeq2000 using paired-end 100 bp reads. Turning to the authors' computational methods: SOAPnuke was used to process the raw data, removing reads that contained adapters or uncalled bases, had a mean Phred below 15, or lacked an exact match to the constant primer or identifier. COPE v1.2.5 was used to merge the high-quality paired reads, and each unique nucleotide sequence was defined as a clonotype. MiTCR v1.1 was used to align the clonotypes against IMGT TRBV, TRBD and TRBJ reference segments. The analysis was restricted to V-J combinations with a frequency above 0.0001, which together covered 99.2% of the repertoires. The TCS score was defined as the ratio of F50 (clonal expansion) to E x V (chaos), calculated using BLOSUM62-based TCRdist between CDR3 peptides within each V-J. Welch's t-statistics and random forest reduced roughly 530 V-J features to roughly 13, which were used in a naive Bayes classifier (R e1071). The raw public data were reprocessed by TCRdb itself: fastp quality trimming at Q25, MiXCR clonotype calling, in-frame beta chains only. Rows with a matching CDR3 protein are joined into one entry that keeps the most common DNA and genes. The V and J calls and clone size come from TCRdb's table, not from the authors' own analysis. Within this sample are 350,000 or so distinct CDR3 sequences, with 15% to 20% of them counted one time only. Around 15% of the sample rests with the top ten.

Sequenced: blood. The sequence was collected from a woman aged 40 to 50 with Graves' ophthalmopathy.

The CDR3 corresponds to CASSQAGTEAFF. The sequence in DNA is TGTGCCAGCAGCCAAGCAGGGACTGAAGCTTTCTTT. The rearranged chain carries TRBV3-1 and TRBJ1-1; the D region possibly corresponds to TRBD1 (5 bases align). Including the terminal cysteine and phenylalanine, the CDR3 comprises 12 residues. The kept DNA is CDR3 alone, 36 bases in frame from the first base. CDR1 and CDR2 are read off the germline V gene (reference sequence) as LGHDT and YNNKEL. V and J lose 1 base and 5 bases, and a span of 5 bases separates them.